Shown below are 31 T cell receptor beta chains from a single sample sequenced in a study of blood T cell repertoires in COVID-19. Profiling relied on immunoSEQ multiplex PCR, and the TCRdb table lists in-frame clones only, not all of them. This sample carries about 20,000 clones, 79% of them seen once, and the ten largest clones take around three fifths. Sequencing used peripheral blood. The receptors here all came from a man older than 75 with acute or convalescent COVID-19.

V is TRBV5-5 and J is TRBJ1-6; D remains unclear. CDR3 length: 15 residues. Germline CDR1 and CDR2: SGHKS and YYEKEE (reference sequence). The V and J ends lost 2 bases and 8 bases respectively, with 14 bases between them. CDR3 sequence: CASSFPVDEDSPLHF. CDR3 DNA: TGTGCCAGCAGCTTTCCGGTCGACGAGGATTCACCCCTCCACTTT.

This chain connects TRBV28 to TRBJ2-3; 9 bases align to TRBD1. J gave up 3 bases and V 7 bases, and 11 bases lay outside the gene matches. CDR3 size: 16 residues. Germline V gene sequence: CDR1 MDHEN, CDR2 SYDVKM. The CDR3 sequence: CASKSGGTGLTDTQYF. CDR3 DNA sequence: TGTGCCAGCAAGTCCGGGGGGACAGGGTTAACAGATACGCAGTATTTT. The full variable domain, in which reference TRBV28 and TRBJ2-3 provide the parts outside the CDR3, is DVKVTQSSRYLVKRTGEKVFLECVQDMDHENMFWYRQDPGLGLRLIYFSYDVKMKEKGDIPEGYSVSREKKERFSLILESASTNQTSMYLCASKSGGTGLTDTQYFGPGTRLTVL.

CDR3 residues: CASSPLPGQARTEAFF. Here the CDR3 DNA reads TGTGCCAGCAGTCCGTTACCGGGACAGGCGCGCACTGAAGCTTTCTTT. The V call is TRBV27, the J call TRBJ1-1; 8 bases align to TRBD1. Germline CDR1 is MNHEY and CDR2 is SMNVEV (reference sequence). V gave up 5 bases and J gave up 4 bases; unmatched junction bases: 12. CDR3 size: 16 residues.

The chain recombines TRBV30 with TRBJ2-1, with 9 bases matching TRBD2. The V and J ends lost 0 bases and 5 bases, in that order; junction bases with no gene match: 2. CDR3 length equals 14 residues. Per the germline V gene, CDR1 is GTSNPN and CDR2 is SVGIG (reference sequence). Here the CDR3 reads CAWSVASGNNEQFF. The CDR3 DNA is TGTGCCTGGAGTGTGGCTAGCGGGAACAATGAGCAGTTCTTC.

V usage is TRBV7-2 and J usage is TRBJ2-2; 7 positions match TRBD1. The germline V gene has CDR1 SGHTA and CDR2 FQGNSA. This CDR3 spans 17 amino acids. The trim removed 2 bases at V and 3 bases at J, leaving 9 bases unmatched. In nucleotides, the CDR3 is TGTGCCAGCAGCTTATCCCCGGGACAGCGTGACACCGGGGAGCTGTTTTTT. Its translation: CASSLSPGQRDTGELFF.

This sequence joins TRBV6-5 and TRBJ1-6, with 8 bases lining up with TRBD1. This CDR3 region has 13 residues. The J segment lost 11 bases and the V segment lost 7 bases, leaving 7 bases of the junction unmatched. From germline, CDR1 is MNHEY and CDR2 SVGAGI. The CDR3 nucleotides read TGTGCCAGCACCCCAGGGGGCTGGGCACCCCTCCACTTT. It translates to CASTPGGWAPLHF.

As DNA, the CDR3 is TGTGCCAGCAGTTTGGACATCGATCAGCCCCAGCATTTT. As protein: CASSLDIDQPQHF. The rearrangement links TRBV12-3 or TRBV12-4 to TRBJ1-5; D is possibly TRBD1 (5 bases). CDR3 length: 13 amino acids. Trimming took off 3 bases at V and 5 bases at J, with 8 bases between the two ends.

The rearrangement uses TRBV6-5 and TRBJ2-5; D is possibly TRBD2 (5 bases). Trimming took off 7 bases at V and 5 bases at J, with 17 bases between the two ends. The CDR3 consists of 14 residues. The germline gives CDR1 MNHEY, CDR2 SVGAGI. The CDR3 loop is CASNPTLVRETQYF. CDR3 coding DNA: TGTGCCAGCAACCCGACACTAGTTCGGGAGACCCAGTACTTC.

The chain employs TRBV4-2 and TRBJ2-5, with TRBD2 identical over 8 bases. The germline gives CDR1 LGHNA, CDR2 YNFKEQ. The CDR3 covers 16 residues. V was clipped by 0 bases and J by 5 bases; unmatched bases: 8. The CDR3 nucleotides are TGTGCCAGCAGCCAAGATGGCCGGGAGGGGGGGGAGACCCAGTACTTC. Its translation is CASSQDGREGGETQYF.

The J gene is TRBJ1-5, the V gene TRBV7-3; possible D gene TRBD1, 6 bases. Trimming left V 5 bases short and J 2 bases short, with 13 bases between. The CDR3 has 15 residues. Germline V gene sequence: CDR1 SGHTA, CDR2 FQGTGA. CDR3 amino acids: CASSPLDSRNQPQHF. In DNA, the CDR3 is TGTGCCAGCAGCCCTTTGGACAGCCGCAATCAGCCCCAGCATTTT.

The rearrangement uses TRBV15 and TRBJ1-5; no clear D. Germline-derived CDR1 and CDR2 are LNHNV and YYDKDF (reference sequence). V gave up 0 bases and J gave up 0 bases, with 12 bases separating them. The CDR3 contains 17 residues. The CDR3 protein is CATSRDRIQYSNQPQHF. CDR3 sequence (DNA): TGTGCCACCAGCAGAGATCGCATACAGTATAGCAATCAGCCCCAGCATTTT.

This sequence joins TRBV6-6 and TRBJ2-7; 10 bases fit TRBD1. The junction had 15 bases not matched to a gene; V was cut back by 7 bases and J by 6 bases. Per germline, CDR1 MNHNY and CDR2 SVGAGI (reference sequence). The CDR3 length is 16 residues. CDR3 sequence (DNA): TGTGCCAGCACCGAGATAAGGGGACAGGGGTTATCCGAGCAGTACTTC. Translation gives CASTEIRGQGLSEQYF.

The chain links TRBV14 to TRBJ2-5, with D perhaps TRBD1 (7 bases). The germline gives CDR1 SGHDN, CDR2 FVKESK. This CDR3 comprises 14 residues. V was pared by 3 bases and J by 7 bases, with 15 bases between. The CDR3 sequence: CASSQGYRGGTQYF. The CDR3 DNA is TGTGCCAGCAGCCAGGGCTACAGGGGAGGGACCCAGTACTTC.

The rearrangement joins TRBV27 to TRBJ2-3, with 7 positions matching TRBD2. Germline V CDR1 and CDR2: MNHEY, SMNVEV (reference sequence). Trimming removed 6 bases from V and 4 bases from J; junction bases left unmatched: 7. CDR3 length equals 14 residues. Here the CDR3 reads CASRSLSGADTQYF. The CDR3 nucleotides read TGTGCCAGCAGATCCCTCAGCGGGGCAGATACGCAGTATTTT.

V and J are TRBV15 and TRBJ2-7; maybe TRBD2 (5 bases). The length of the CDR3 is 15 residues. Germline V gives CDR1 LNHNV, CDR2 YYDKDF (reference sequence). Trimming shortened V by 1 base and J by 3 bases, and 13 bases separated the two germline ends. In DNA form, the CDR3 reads TGTGCCACCAGCAGAGCTGGCGGCGGGTTCTACGAGCAGTACTTC. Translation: CATSRAGGGFYEQYF.

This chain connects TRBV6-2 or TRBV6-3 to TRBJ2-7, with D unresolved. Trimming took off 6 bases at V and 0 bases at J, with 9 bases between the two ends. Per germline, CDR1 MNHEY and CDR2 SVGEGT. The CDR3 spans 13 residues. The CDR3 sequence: CASSQTTSYEQYF. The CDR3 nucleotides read TGTGCCAGCAGCCAAACTACCTCCTACGAGCAGTACTTC.

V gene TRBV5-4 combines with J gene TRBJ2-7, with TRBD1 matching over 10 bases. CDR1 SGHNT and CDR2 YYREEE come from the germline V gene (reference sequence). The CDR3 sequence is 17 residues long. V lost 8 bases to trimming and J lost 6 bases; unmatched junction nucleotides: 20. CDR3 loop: CARPDGTGVTPSGEQYV. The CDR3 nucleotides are TGTGCCAGGCCTGACGGGACAGGGGTAACTCCGTCGGGCGAGCAGTACGTC.

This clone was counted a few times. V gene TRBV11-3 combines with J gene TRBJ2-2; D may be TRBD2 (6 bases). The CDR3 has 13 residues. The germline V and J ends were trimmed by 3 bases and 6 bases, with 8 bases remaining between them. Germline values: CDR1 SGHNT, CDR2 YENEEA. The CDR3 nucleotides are TGTGCCAGCAGCTTTCGGGGGTCCGGGGAGCTGTTTTTT. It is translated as CASSFRGSGELFF.

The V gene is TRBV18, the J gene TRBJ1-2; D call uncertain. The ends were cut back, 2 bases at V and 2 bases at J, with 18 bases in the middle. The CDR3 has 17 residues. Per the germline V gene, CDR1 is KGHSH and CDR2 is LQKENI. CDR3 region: CASSPFMRGAVNYGYTF. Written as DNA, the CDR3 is TGTGCCAGCTCACCATTTATGCGGGGTGCGGTAAACTATGGCTACACCTTC.

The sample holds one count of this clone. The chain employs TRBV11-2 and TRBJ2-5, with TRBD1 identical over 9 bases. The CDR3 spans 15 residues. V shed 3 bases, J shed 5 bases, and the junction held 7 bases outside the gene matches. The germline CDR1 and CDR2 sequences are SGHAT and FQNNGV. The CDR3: CASSFATGGLETQYF. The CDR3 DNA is TGTGCCAGCAGCTTCGCCACAGGGGGCCTGGAGACCCAGTACTTC.

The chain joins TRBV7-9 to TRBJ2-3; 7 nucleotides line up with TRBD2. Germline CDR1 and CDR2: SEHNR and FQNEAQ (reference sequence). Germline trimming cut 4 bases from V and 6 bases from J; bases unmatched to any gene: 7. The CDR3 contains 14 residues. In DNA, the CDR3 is TGTGCCAGCAGCTCCTTATGGGGAGGGGATACGCAGTATTTT. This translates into CASSSLWGGDTQYF.

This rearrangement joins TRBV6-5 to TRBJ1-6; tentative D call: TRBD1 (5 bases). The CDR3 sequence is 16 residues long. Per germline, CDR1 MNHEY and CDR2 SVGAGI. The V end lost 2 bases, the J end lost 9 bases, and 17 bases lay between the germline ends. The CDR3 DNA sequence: TGTGCCAGCAGTTACCGGGGGGGAGCTCAAGGTTCACCCCTCCACTTT. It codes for CASSYRGGAQGSPLHF.

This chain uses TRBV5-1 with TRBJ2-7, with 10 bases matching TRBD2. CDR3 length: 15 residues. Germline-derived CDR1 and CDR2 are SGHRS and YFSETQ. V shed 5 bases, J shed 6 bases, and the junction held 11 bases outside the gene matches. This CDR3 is CASRTGASGSIEQYF. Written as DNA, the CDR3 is TGCGCCAGCAGGACGGGGGCTAGCGGGAGTATCGAGCAGTACTTC. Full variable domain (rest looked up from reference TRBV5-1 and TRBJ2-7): KAGVTQTPRYLIKTRGQQVTLSCSPISGHRSVSWYQQTPGQGLQFLFEYFSETQRNKGNFPGRFSGRQFSNSRSEMNVSTLELGDSALYLCASRTGASGSIEQYFGPGTRLTVT.

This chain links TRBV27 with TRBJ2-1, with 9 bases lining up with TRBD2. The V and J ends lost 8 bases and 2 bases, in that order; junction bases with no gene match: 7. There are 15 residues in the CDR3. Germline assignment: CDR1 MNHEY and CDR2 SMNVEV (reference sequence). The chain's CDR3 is CASPWVAGAYNEQFF. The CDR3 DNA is TGTGCCAGCCCTTGGGTAGCGGGAGCCTACAATGAGCAGTTCTTC.

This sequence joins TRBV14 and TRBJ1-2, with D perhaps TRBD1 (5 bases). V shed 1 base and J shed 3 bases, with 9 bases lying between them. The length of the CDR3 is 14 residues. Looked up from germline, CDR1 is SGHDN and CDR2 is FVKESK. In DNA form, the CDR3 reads TGTGCCAGCAGCCAAGGGGCAGGGCACTATGGCTACACCTTC. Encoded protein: CASSQGAGHYGYTF.

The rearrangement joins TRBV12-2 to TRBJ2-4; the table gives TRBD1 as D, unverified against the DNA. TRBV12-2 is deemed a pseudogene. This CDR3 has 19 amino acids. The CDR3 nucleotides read TGTGCAAGTCGCCCAAGGACAGGAAAGAGCGAACTAGCCAAAAACATTCAGTACTTC. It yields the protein CASRPRTGKSELAKNIQYF.

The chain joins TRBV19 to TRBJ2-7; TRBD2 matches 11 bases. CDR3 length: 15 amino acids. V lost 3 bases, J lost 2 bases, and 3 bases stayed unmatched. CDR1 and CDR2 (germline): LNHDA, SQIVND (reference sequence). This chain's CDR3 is CASSIGTSGAYEQYF. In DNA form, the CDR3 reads TGTGCCAGTAGTATCGGGACTAGCGGAGCCTACGAGCAGTACTTC.

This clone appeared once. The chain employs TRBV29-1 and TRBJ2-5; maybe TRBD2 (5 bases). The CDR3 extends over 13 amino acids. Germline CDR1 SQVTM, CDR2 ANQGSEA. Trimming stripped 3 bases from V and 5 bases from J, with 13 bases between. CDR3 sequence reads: CSVDISGWETQYF. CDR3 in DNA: TGCAGCGTTGATATATCGGGGTGGGAGACCCAGTACTTC.

CDR3 DNA: TGTGCCAGCAGCCGCGGACCGGGGGCAACTAATGAAAAACTGTTTTTT. Encoded protein: CASSRGPGATNEKLFF. The chain has TRBV5-6 and TRBJ1-4, with TRBD1 as a possible D gene (5 bases). This CDR3 comprises 16 residues. V lost 4 bases and J 0 bases, leaving 13 bases between the germline ends. CDR1 and CDR2 (germline): SGHDT, YYEEEE.

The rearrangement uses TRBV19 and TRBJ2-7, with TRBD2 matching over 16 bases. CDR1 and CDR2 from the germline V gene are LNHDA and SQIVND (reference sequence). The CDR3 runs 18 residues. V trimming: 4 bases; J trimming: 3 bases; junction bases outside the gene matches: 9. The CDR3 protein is CASSRTGLAGGPSYEQYF. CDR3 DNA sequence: TGTGCCAGTAGTAGAACGGGACTAGCGGGAGGGCCAAGCTACGAGCAGTACTTC.

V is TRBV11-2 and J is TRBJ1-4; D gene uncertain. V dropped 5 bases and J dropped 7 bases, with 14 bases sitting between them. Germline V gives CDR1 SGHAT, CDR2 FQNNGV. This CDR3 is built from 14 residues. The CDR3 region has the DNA TGTGCCAGCAGCCGTGGACTCCGGGGTGAAAAACTGTTTTTT. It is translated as CASSRGLRGEKLFF.